This T cell receptor (beta chain) derives from a study of spatial heterogeneity in lung cancer. This clonotype was counted a few times. Its ends do not fully match the called genes, so a read error is possible. Stated time point: sample taken at primary tumor resection. No cell sorting; template was whole RNA from tumor, lung tissue or PBMC. CDR3 length: 13 residues. Germline V gene lookup returns CDR1 SSHAT and CDR2 FNYEAQ (reference sequence). A unique molecular identifier was carried by every single TCR cDNA molecule. TCRdb processed the 5' RACE reads anew with MiXCR; each CDR3 protein has one entry. The sample shows about 44,000 distinct CDR3 sequences, approximately 13% of them seen only once.

This TCR was sampled from a male donor with early-stage non-small cell lung cancer. Specimen: PBMCs, collected at surgery. This chain connects TRBV7-7 to TRBJ1-1; D is unclear. The CDR3 sequence: CASSYDAGTEAFF. As DNA, the CDR3 is TGTGCTAGCAGCTACGATGCGGGCACTGAAGCTTTCTTT. The full variable domain, its missing parts supplied by reference TRBV7-7 and TRBJ1-1, is GAGVSQSPRYKVTKRGQDVTLRCDPISSHATLYWYQQALGQGPEFLTYFNYEAQPDKSGLPSDRFSAERPEGSISTLTIQRTEQRDSAMYRCASSYDAGTEAFFGQGTRLTVV.